Given below is one T cell receptor beta chain in context. This CDR3 region has 15 residues. The V gene's germline CDR1 is DFQATT and CDR2 SNEGSKA (reference sequence). V was pared by 3 bases and J by 3 bases, with 7 bases of the junction left unmatched. These data are taken from a study of blood T cell repertoires in COVID-19. Across the study: Nucleic acid was either cDNA or gDNA, and it came from T cells, B-cell-depleted T cells, or PBMCs.

Assay used: immunoSEQ multiplex PCR; TCRdb lists only in-frame clones, some missing. The table lists more than 110,000 clones, 75% to 85% of them singletons. The rearrangement joins TRBV20-1 to TRBJ2-7; 11 nucleotides agree with TRBD2. Sequenced: peripheral blood. The TCR was taken from a woman aged 80 or over with acute or convalescent COVID-19. CDR3 bases: TGCAGTGCTAGTCACATAGCGGGGGGGCTCTACGAGCAGTACTTC. This sequence encodes CSASHIAGGLYEQYF.